Given below is one T cell receptor beta chain in context. No antigen is known for it. This sample is part of a study of siplizumab effects on memory and regulatory T cells. Study-wide findings and caveats: Alloreactive sequences traceable to unstimulated CD4+ memory cells declined significantly under siplizumab. In controls, 26.9% of mappable alloreactive CD4+ clones were Treg-derived on average, versus just under 70% with siplizumab. Naive T cells seemed more diverse than memory cells; they also seemed major alloresponse contributors.

The CDR3 has 19 amino acids. The germline gives CDR1 SGHRS, CDR2 YFSETQ. Trimming took 5 bases from V and 4 from J; bases not matched to a gene: 18. Repertoires were generated with immunoSEQ multiplex PCR, while TCRdb's copy carries only in-frame clones and drops some. The data hold about 97,000 clones, with 80% to 95% observed a single time. The rearrangement joins TRBV5-1 to TRBJ2-5, with 12 bases identical to TRBD1. The clonotype comes from a human donor in good health. The sample consisted of CD4+ T cells sorted from blood. Written as DNA, the CDR3 is TGCGCCAGCAGTTATCCCTCCGGGACAGGGGGCGCAACGAGAGAGACCCAGTACTTC. Its translation is CASSYPSGTGGATRETQYF.